Presented here are 18 T cell receptor beta chains from one specimen sequenced in a study of regulatory T cells in long-lasting Graves disease (dated by TCRdb to the early 2020s). The sample's time point label, decoded: newly diagnosed GD, antithyroid drugs for less than 3 months. RNA was extracted from PBMCs in TRIzol for both TCR sequencing and RNA sequencing. Receptor libraries were prepared by multiplex PCR. Sequencing relied on an Illumina HiSeq 4000. To build TCR beta libraries, CDR3 regions were amplified by Arm-PCR using iRepertoire HTBI primers. TCRdb reprocessed the public reads (quality trimming at Q25 with fastp, clone calling with MiXCR) and kept in-frame beta chains. Records with the same CDR3 protein are collapsed into one entry carrying the most frequent genes and DNA. This sample comprises 580,000 or so distinct CDR3 sequences, 15% to 20% of them detected only once. Together, the top ten hold approximately 12% of the sample.

The same data also went into a second study, on T cells in Graves' hyperthyroidism and ophthalmopathy.

The sequenced sample was peripheral blood mononuclear cells (PBMCs), obtained at new diagnosis, from a patient treated with antithyroid drugs. These receptors all stem from a man between 18 and 35 years old with Graves disease. Donor details come from another sample of the same person, matched by shared clones.

This clonotype was seen repeatedly, ten times or more. The chain is built from TRBV7-9 and TRBJ1-2; TRBD1 is a possible D gene (6 bases). V lost 5 bases and J lost 0, with 13 bases in between. In germline, CDR1 is SEHNR, CDR2 FQNEAQ (reference sequence). The CDR3 has 15 amino acids. The CDR3 reads CASSPPTGPNYGYTF. CDR3 sequence (DNA): TGTGCCAGCAGCCCACCGACAGGACCTAACTATGGCTACACCTTC.

In this sample, this clonotype turned up many times. This chain links TRBV29-1 with TRBJ2-7; D is unclear. This CDR3 region has 10 residues. Trimming shortened V by 3 bases and J by 8 bases, and 8 bases separated the two germline ends. Looked up from germline, CDR1 is SQVTM and CDR2 is ANQGSEA. The CDR3 spells CSVDRDKQYF. The CDR3 bases are TGCAGCGTTGATCGAGATAAGCAGTACTTC.

The genes are TRBV5-6 and TRBJ2-1; D could derive from TRBD1 or TRBD2 (6 bases each). Trimming pared 2 bases from V and 16 bases from J, leaving 13 bases between. Germline assignment: CDR1 SGHDT and CDR2 YYEEEE. This CDR3 spans 11 amino acids. The CDR3 nucleotides are TGTGCCAGCAGCTTAGGGGGGTTCCCCTTCTTC. It translates to CASSLGGFPFF.

V gene TRBV10-3 combines with J gene TRBJ2-5; 9 positions match TRBD2. Germline V gene sequence: CDR1 ENHRY, CDR2 SYGVKD. V was clipped by 4 bases and J by 4 bases; unmatched bases: 10. CDR3 length: 16 residues. CDR3 sequence: CAISALNSGSRETQYF. The CDR3 DNA reads TGTGCCATCAGTGCCCTTAATAGCGGGAGCAGAGAGACCCAGTACTTC.

The chain couples TRBV7-3 to TRBJ2-3, with TRBD2 matching 10 bases. V was pared by 5 bases and J by 1 base, with 6 bases of the junction left unmatched. The CDR3 runs 16 residues. Germline assignment: CDR1 SGHTA and CDR2 FQGTGA. CDR3 residues: CASSQGTSARTDTQYF. The CDR3 coding sequence is TGTGCCAGCAGCCAAGGGACTAGCGCCCGCACAGATACGCAGTATTTT.

V gene TRBV7-9 combines with J gene TRBJ1-4; the match to TRBD1 covers 9 bases. Germline CDR1 and CDR2: SEHNR and FQNEAQ (reference sequence). V was pared by 5 bases and J by 7 bases, with 8 bases of the junction left unmatched. The CDR3 is 15 residues long. CDR3 nucleotide sequence: TGTGCCAGCAGCCGCCCACAGGGGGCGATTGAAAAACTGTTTTTT. Amino acid sequence: CASSRPQGAIEKLFF.

This clonotype was counted at least ten times. The V and J genes are TRBV6-1 and TRBJ2-7, with TRBD2 matching over 9 bases. From germline, CDR1 is MNHNS and CDR2 SASEGT. The V segment lost 5 bases and the J segment 2 bases; nucleotides outside the gene matches: 7. The CDR3 has 15 amino acids. Written as DNA, the CDR3 is TGTGCCAGCAGTACGACTAGCGGTTCTACCTACGAGCAGTACTTC. It encodes CASSTTSGSTYEQYF.

The rearrangement joins TRBV9 to TRBJ2-3, with no clear D. In germline, CDR1 is SGDLS, CDR2 YYNGEE. The CDR3 spans 14 residues. Trimming pared 2 bases from V and 4 bases from J, leaving 11 bases between. DNA for the CDR3: TGTGCCAGCAGCGTTGGGATAGTATCAGATACGCAGTATTTT. Translating gives CASSVGIVSDTQYF. Using reference TRBV9 and TRBJ2-3 for the parts outside the CDR3, the full variable domain is DSGVTQTPKHLITATGQRVTLRCSPRSGDLSVYWYQQSLDQGLQFLIQYYNGEERAKGNILERFSAQQFPDLHSELNLSSLELGDSALYFCASSVGIVSDTQYFGPGTRLTVL.

This clonotype was counted at least ten times. This chain links TRBV2 with TRBJ2-5, with D unresolved. The CDR3 covers 13 residues. Trimming removed 6 bases at V and 7 bases at J, with 15 bases between. In germline, CDR1 is SNHLY, CDR2 FYNNEI. The CDR3 bases are TGTGCCAGCAGAGAGACCGGCGCTGGGACCCAGTACTTC. It yields the protein CASRETGAGTQYF.

On this clonotype: An end of the junction differs from the germline gene, which may be a read error. The rearrangement links TRBV5-1 to TRBJ2-3; 7 bases fit TRBD1. Germline-derived CDR1 and CDR2 are SGHRS and YFSETQ. The CDR3 consists of 15 residues. The CDR3 sequence is CASSWEGGVTDTQYF. The CDR3 DNA reads as TGTGCCAGCAGCTGGGAAGGGGGCGTCACAGATACGCAGTATTTT.

This clonotype was seen repeatedly, ten times or more. This chain links TRBV12-3 or TRBV12-4 with TRBJ1-2, with D perhaps matching TRBD1 (5 bases). Trimming cost V 7 bases and J 4 bases, with 13 bases left between them. This CDR3 is 13 amino acids long. The DNA for the CDR3 is TGTGCCAGCACCACCCCAGGGAGCTATGGCTACACCTTC. Its translation is CASTTPGSYGYTF.

Ten or more counts support this clonotype. The chain joins TRBV7-9 to TRBJ2-5; no definite D call. CDR3 length: 14 amino acids. The V gene lost 0 bases and the J gene lost 5 bases, with 10 bases spanning the gap. Looked up from germline, CDR1 is SEHNR and CDR2 is FQNEAQ (reference sequence). The DNA of the CDR3 is TGTGCCAGCAGCTTAGCCCCCTTGGAGGAGACCCAGTACTTC. It yields the protein CASSLAPLEETQYF.

This clonotype was counted many times. The rearrangement joins TRBV27 to TRBJ2-7; possibly TRBD1 or TRBD2 for D (6 bases each). This CDR3 region has 15 residues. Trimming removed 3 bases at V and 3 bases at J, with 15 bases between. Germline CDR1 MNHEY, CDR2 SMNVEV (reference sequence). This CDR3 reads CASSFTGTGLYEQYF. The CDR3 bases are TGTGCCAGCAGTTTTACAGGGACTGGACTCTACGAGCAGTACTTC.

The chain links TRBV7-9 to TRBJ2-3; the D is unclear. The CDR3 length is 16 residues. V dropped 1 base and J dropped 3 bases, with 14 bases sitting between them. The germline V gene encodes CDR1 SEHNR and CDR2 FQNEAQ (reference sequence). CDR3 loop: CASSLGMGVQTDTQYF. As DNA, the CDR3 is TGTGCCAGCAGCTTAGGTATGGGCGTGCAAACAGATACGCAGTATTTT.

The chain is built from TRBV2 and TRBJ2-3, with TRBD2 matching 10 bases. After removal of 2 bases from V and 10 bases from J, the junction contained 3 bases not matched to a gene. CDR1 and CDR2 (germline): SNHLY, FYNNEI. This CDR3 contains 13 residues. CDR3 loop: CASSETSGNSQYF. The CDR3 coding sequence is TGTGCCAGCAGTGAAACTAGCGGGAATTCGCAGTATTTT.

V gene TRBV11-2 combines with J gene TRBJ1-2; TRBD1 agrees at 8 bases. The CDR3 sequence is 14 residues long. Germline V lookup: CDR1 SGHAT, CDR2 FQNNGV. V gave up 6 bases and J gave up 4 bases; unmatched junction bases: 7. The CDR3 nucleotides are TGTGCCAGCAGTGGGTGGGACAGGATCTATGGCTACACCTTC. This gives the protein CASSGWDRIYGYTF.

The chain has TRBV6-9 and TRBJ2-1; 11 positions agree with TRBD2. Per the germline V gene, CDR1 is MNHGY and CDR2 is SVAAGI. V was pared by 3 bases and J by 3 bases, with 10 bases of the junction left unmatched. CDR3 length equals 18 residues. CDR3 DNA: TGTGCCAGCAGTTACATGGGACTAGCGGAACTAAACTACAATGAGCAGTTCTTC. The encoded protein is CASSYMGLAELNYNEQFF.

As regards this clonotype: One end of the junction fails to match germline, which may point to a read error. The chain has TRBV18 and TRBJ2-3, with D perhaps TRBD1 (5 bases). Germline CDR1 is KGHSH and CDR2 is LQKENI. This CDR3 has 13 residues. CDR3 protein: CATSPSGIDTQYF. Written as DNA, the CDR3 is TGTGCCACCTCACCATCAGGGATAGATACGCAGTATTTT. Using reference TRBV18 and TRBJ2-3 for the parts outside the CDR3, the full variable domain is NAGVMQNPRHLVRRRGQEARLRCSPMKGHSHVYWYRQLPEEGLKFMVYLQKENIIDESGMPKERFSAEFPKEGPSILRIQQVVRGDSAAYFCATSPSGIDTQYFGPGTRLTVL.